The next 26 T cell receptor beta chains were all read from a single sample in a study of post-analysis software for immune sequencing data. Study-wide points: In patients, about five TRBV segments were more frequent than in controls, with TRBV5-6, TRBV5-1 and TRBV20-1 among them.

Their target antigens are unknown. Prepared libraries of TCR beta cDNA carried unique molecular identifiers. Each CDR3 protein gets one entry after TCRdb re-called the PCR reads with MiXCR. The sample holds 650,000 to 900,000 distinct CDR3 sequences, 46% seen once. Material for sequencing was blood. These receptors all stem from a girl aged 10-17 years with multiple sclerosis.

In its sample, this clonotype was seen a few times. The chain couples TRBV5-5 to TRBJ2-7; perhaps D is TRBD1 or TRBD2 (6 bases each). CDR1 SGHKS and CDR2 YYEKEE come from the germline V gene (reference sequence). Deletions cut 4 bases from V and 5 bases from J, with 13 bases between. The CDR3 runs to 13 residues. CDR3 bases: TGTGCCAGCAGCCTACAGGGACTCGACGAGCAGTACTTC. Amino acid sequence: CASSLQGLDEQYF.

This clonotype was observed a few times. The chain joins TRBV6-5 to TRBJ2-5, with D possibly being TRBD2 (5 bases). Per the germline V gene, CDR1 is MNHEY and CDR2 is SVGAGI. The CDR3 sequence is 13 residues long. Trimming left V 5 bases short and J 3 bases short, with 10 bases between. The CDR3 here is CASSPGYKETQYF. In DNA form, the CDR3 reads TGTGCCAGCAGTCCGGGATACAAAGAGACCCAGTACTTC.

The V and J genes are TRBV15 and TRBJ2-5; 14 bases fit TRBD2. This CDR3 comprises 16 residues. With V trimmed by 4 bases and J by 8 bases, 9 bases remained unmatched. In germline, CDR1 is LNHNV, CDR2 YYDKDF (reference sequence). The CDR3 region is CATSKGLAGVGDTQYF. DNA of the CDR3: TGTGCCACCAGCAAGGGACTAGCGGGAGTCGGAGACACCCAGTACTTC.

The chain has TRBV6-5 and TRBJ2-5; 10 bases fit TRBD1. The end of the DNA aligns better with TRBJ2-7, so the J call may be wrong. The CDR3 is 17 amino acids. Germline V gives CDR1 MNHEY, CDR2 SVGAGI. CDR3 DNA: TGTGCCAGCAGTTACTCGATGGCGACAGGGGGCAGCTACGAGCAGTACTTC. This codes for CASSYSMATGGSYEQYF.

This clonotype came up many times. A much larger clone lies a single base off, so this may be a read error. J is TRBJ2-5 and V is TRBV4-2, with D hard to call. The CDR3 has 11 residues. In germline, CDR1 is LGHNA, CDR2 YNFKEQ. Trimming left V 3 bases short and J 1 base short, with 0 bases between. The CDR3 reads CASSHQETQYF. For the CDR3, the DNA is TGTGCCAGCAGCCACCAAGAGACCCAGTACTTC.

A few counts support this clonotype. The chain uses TRBV20-1 and TRBJ1-2; 7 bases agree with TRBD1. This CDR3 spans 12 amino acids. J lost 3 bases, V lost 6 bases, and 4 bases had no gene match. Germline loops: CDR1 DFQATT, CDR2 SNEGSKA (reference sequence). This CDR3 reads CSAVDRYYGYTF. The CDR3 DNA reads TGCAGTGCCGTGGACAGGTACTATGGCTACACCTTC.

The V call is TRBV29-1, the J call TRBJ2-3, with 9 bases fitting TRBD1. Per germline, CDR1 SQVTM and CDR2 ANQGSEA. The trim removed 6 bases at V and 0 bases at J, leaving 4 bases unmatched. The CDR3 is 14 amino acids. The CDR3 region is CSVRQGESTDTQYF. The CDR3 DNA follows: TGCAGCGTCCGACAGGGGGAAAGCACAGATACGCAGTATTTT.

There are a few counts of this clonotype. The gene calls are TRBV15 and TRBJ2-5; D gene unclear. The V end was cut by 0 bases, the J end by 3 bases, with 11 bases between. CDR1 is LNHNV, CDR2 YYDKDF, per germline (reference sequence). There are 15 residues in the CDR3. The CDR3 sequence is CATSRDVGSEETQYF. The CDR3 DNA is TGTGCCACCAGCAGAGATGTGGGCTCCGAAGAGACCCAGTACTTC.

This sequence joins TRBV7-9 and TRBJ2-3; no firm D call. The V gene's germline CDR1 is SEHNR and CDR2 FQNEAQ (reference sequence). The CDR3 covers 16 residues. Trimming stripped 1 base from V and 0 bases from J, with 11 bases between. The CDR3 loop reads CASSLGDGSSTDTQYF. In nucleotides, the CDR3 is TGTGCCAGCAGCTTAGGAGACGGGTCTAGCACAGATACGCAGTATTTT. Supplemented by reference TRBV7-9 and TRBJ2-3, the full variable domain reads DTGVSQNPRHKITKRGQNVTFRCDPISEHNRLYWYRQTLGQGPEFLTYFQNEAQLEKSRLLSDRFSAERPKGSFSTLEIQRTEQGDSAMYLCASSLGDGSSTDTQYFGPGTRLTVL.

The chain is built from TRBV7-2 and TRBJ2-4; no definite D call. This CDR3 has 14 residues. V was trimmed by 7 bases and J by 1 base, leaving 11 bases between them. CDR1 SGHTA and CDR2 FQGNSA come from the germline V gene. Written as DNA, the CDR3 is TGTGCCAGCACAGTCTTCGAGGCCAAAAACATTCAGTACTTC. Translated: CASTVFEAKNIQYF.

The table lists this clonotype with many counts. This chain links TRBV6-5 with TRBJ1-4; perhaps TRBD1 as D (5 bases). Trimming left V 6 bases short and J 8 bases short, with 19 bases between. Germline CDR1 MNHEY, CDR2 SVGAGI. The CDR3 covers 15 residues. CDR3 DNA: TGTGCCAGCAGGGCCAGGCCAGGGTTAGGAGAAAAACTGTTTTTT. Translation: CASRARPGLGEKLFF.

The chain couples TRBV6-2 or TRBV6-3 to TRBJ1-6, with D possibly being TRBD1 (6 bases). Per germline, CDR1 MNHEY and CDR2 SVGEGT. With 6 bases removed from V and 9 bases from J, the gap between germline ends came to 15 bases. The CDR3 loop spans 14 amino acids. The CDR3 here is CASRKEGGSSPLHF. The CDR3, as DNA: TGTGCCAGCAGGAAAGAGGGGGGTAGTTCACCCCTCCACTTT.

The J gene is TRBJ2-2, the V gene TRBV11-1; 7 nucleotides match TRBD2. With 5 bases clipped from V and 7 bases from J, the junction kept 13 bases outside the gene matches. The CDR3 runs 16 residues. Germline V lookup: CDR1 SGHAT, CDR2 FQDESV (reference sequence). The CDR3, as DNA: TGTGCCAGCAGCCGCCCGGGACTACCAGTCGGCGGGGAGCTGTTTTTT. Translated: CASSRPGLPVGGELFF.

V is TRBV12-3 or TRBV12-4 and J is TRBJ1-1; D is possibly TRBD1 (6 bases). V gave up 4 bases and J gave up 7 bases, with 19 bases separating them. There are 15 residues in the CDR3. The CDR3 DNA follows: TGTGCCAGCAGTTCCGCACAGGGTACTCAAAGTGAAGCTTTCTTT. Translated, it gives CASSSAQGTQSEAFF.

V gene TRBV4-2 combines with J gene TRBJ2-5, with D possibly called TRBD1 or TRBD2 (5 bases each). Germline CDR1 reads LGHNA; CDR2 reads YNFKEQ. The CDR3 is made up of 14 amino acids. Deletions cut 4 bases from V and 5 bases from J, with 14 bases between. The CDR3 DNA is TGTGCCAGCAGCCGAGAACGTGGGGGTGAGACCCAGTACTTC. Translating it yields CASSRERGGETQYF.

The chain recombines TRBV20-1 with TRBJ2-5; tentatively, D is TRBD1 (6 bases). The V end lost 3 bases, the J end lost 2 bases, and 13 bases lay between the germline ends. The CDR3 covers 14 residues. Germline V gives CDR1 DFQATT, CDR2 SNEGSKA (reference sequence). For the CDR3, the DNA is TGCAGTGCTAGGACGCCGACAGGACAAGAGACCCAGTACTTC. Its translation is CSARTPTGQETQYF.

The genes are TRBV7-2 and TRBJ1-5, with 11 bases fitting TRBD1. Germline V lookup: CDR1 SGHTA, CDR2 FQGNSA. Unmatched junction bases numbered 2, after V lost 4 bases and J lost 3 bases. The CDR3 totals 15 residues. CDR3 DNA sequence: TGTGCCAGCAGCTGGGACAGGGGGGCCAATCAGCCCCAGCATTTT. Its translation: CASSWDRGANQPQHF.

This clonotype was counted between two and nine times. V is TRBV20-1 and J is TRBJ1-2, with D uncertain. V gave up 3 bases and J gave up 1 base, with 6 bases separating them. Germline values: CDR1 DFQATT, CDR2 SNEGSKA (reference sequence). The CDR3 runs to 12 residues. CDR3 amino acids: CSASVNNYGYTF. The CDR3 nucleotides are TGCAGTGCTAGCGTTAATAACTATGGCTACACCTTC.

This clonotype has only a few counts. The chain employs TRBV6-2 or TRBV6-3 and TRBJ1-2; unclear D gene. CDR1 is MNHEY, CDR2 SVGEGT, per germline. This CDR3 contains 14 residues. V gave up 0 bases and J gave up 8 bases, with 13 bases separating them. The CDR3 reads CASSYSFRGNGYTF. The CDR3 DNA follows: TGTGCCAGCAGTTACTCTTTCCGAGGGAACGGCTACACCTTC.

CDR3 amino acids: CSAGERSDTQYF. For the CDR3, the DNA is TGCAGTGCTGGCGAGAGGTCCGATACGCAGTATTTT. The V gene is TRBV20-1, the J gene TRBJ2-3, with D uncertain. Germline CDR1 reads DFQATT; CDR2 reads SNEGSKA (reference sequence). The CDR3 extends over 12 amino acids. Trimming cost V 5 bases and J 6 bases, with 12 bases left between them.

This chain connects TRBV12-3 or TRBV12-4 to TRBJ2-1; 9 bases line up with TRBD2. This CDR3 has 17 amino acids. V was pared by 5 bases and J by 3 bases, with 11 bases of the junction left unmatched. This chain's CDR3 is CASSLRLAARGYNEQFF. The CDR3 DNA is TGTGCCAGCAGTCTCCGACTAGCGGCGCGGGGCTACAATGAGCAGTTCTTC.

V usage is TRBV7-2 and J usage is TRBJ2-3, with a weak D call TRBD2 (6 bases). The germline V gene encodes CDR1 SGHTA and CDR2 FQGNSA. There are 18 residues in the CDR3. Trimming took off 2 bases at V and 4 bases at J, with 22 bases between the two ends. CDR3 region: CASSLRVGGEGLPDTQYF. The DNA of the CDR3 is TGTGCCAGCAGCTTACGGGTGGGGGGAGAGGGACTGCCAGATACGCAGTATTTT.

The CDR3 here is CASSYSWGPDTQYF. Written as DNA, the CDR3 is TGTGCCAGCAGTTACTCGTGGGGCCCAGATACGCAGTATTTT. The V gene is TRBV6-5, the J gene TRBJ2-3; TRBD1 might be the D (5 bases). V lost 0 bases to trimming and J lost 4 bases, with 8 bases between them. Germline CDR1 reads MNHEY; CDR2 reads SVGAGI. The CDR3 is made up of 14 amino acids.

The rearrangement uses TRBV12-3 or TRBV12-4 and TRBJ2-5; TRBD2 aligns across 15 bases. The CDR3 length is 18 residues. V lost 3 bases and J lost 2; bases outside the gene matches: 7. CDR3 bases: TGTGCCAGCAGTTTTGGGACTAGCGGGAGGCCCCCACAAGAGACCCAGTACTTC. Protein: CASSFGTSGRPPQETQYF.

This chain joins TRBV7-6 and TRBJ2-3, with 7 bases lining up with TRBD2. The germline CDR1 and CDR2 sequences are SGHVS and FNYEAQ. This CDR3 has 12 amino acids. The V gene end was trimmed by 5 bases and the J gene end by 12 bases; junction bases not matched to a gene: 8. The CDR3 region has the DNA TGTGCCAGCAGCGTACCGGGGGGACCCCAGTATTTT. Protein sequence: CASSVPGGPQYF.

The chain uses TRBV5-1 and TRBJ1-1; no clear D. Germline V CDR1 and CDR2: SGHRS, YFSETQ. With 4 bases removed from V and 5 bases from J, the gap between germline ends came to 12 bases. The CDR3 runs 13 residues. The CDR3, as DNA: TGCGCCAGCAGCCCTGTTGAGTATACTGAAGCTTTCTTT. Translated, it gives CASSPVEYTEAFF.